This paragraph covers one T cell receptor beta chain sequence. Germline values: CDR1 SQVTM, CDR2 ANQGSEA. The V segment lost 8 bases and the J segment 8 bases; nucleotides outside the gene matches: 10. The CDR3 length is 13 residues. The source of the sample is a study of Ad26.COV2.S vaccination and SARS-CoV-2 variants. Treatment of the sample: 15 to 20 received Ad26.COV2.S at low or high dose, single or two shots; several received placebo; per-sample allocation not given. The study sampled participants on day 63 after the first vaccine or placebo injection. A Boston donor was an adult aged 18-55 years. The repertoire was sequenced with immunoSEQ multiplex PCR; TCRdb's copy has only in-frame clones and lacks some. The sample records more than 350,000 clones, approximately 92% being singletons.

This sequence originates from a person between 18 and 65 years old who received the Ad26.COV2.S COVID-19 vaccine or a placebo. The V gene is TRBV29-1, the J gene TRBJ2-1; 9 bases are shared with TRBD1. The sample was peripheral blood, taken in a trial of Ad26.COV2.S vaccine versus placebo. The CDR3 nucleotides read TGCAGCTTCCGACAGGGGGGAAAGGATGAGCAGTTCTTC. Protein sequence: CSFRQGGKDEQFF.